Presented here are 9 T cell receptor beta chains from one specimen sequenced in a study of Ad26.COV2.S vaccination and SARS-CoV-2 variants (dated by TCRdb to the early 2020s). The treatment or condition label, read with the paper, signifies: over 15 received Ad26.COV2.S at low or high dose, single or two shots; about five received placebo; per-sample allocation not given. Repertoires of vaccine and placebo recipients were sequenced from samples taken on day 63 after the first injection. Library construction relied on the immunoSEQ multiplex PCR assay. TCRdb took over this immuneACCESS table, retaining in-frame rearrangements with V and J assigned. Such tables are incomplete; in checked studies, under half of the missing clones stem from an unresolved V gene, and the remainder is unexplained. For this sample there are roughly 350,000 clones; 88% appear just once. The top ten hold around 5.8% of the sample.

The specimen was peripheral blood, collected in a trial of Ad26.COV2.S vaccine versus placebo. These receptors were obtained from a person aged 18-60 years who received the Ad26.COV2.S COVID-19 vaccine or a placebo.

The V and J genes are TRBV9 and TRBJ1-1; D is perhaps TRBD1 (5 bases). From germline, CDR1 is SGDLS and CDR2 YYNGEE. CDR3 size: 16 residues. The V and J ends lost 2 bases and 8 bases respectively, with 22 bases between them. As DNA, the CDR3 is TGTGCCAGCAGCGTCGACGACAGCCCATTTTTATTCGAAGCTTTCTTT. It encodes CASSVDDSPFLFEAFF.

The chain carries TRBV12-3 or TRBV12-4 and TRBJ2-7, with 7 bases aligning to TRBD1. CDR3 length equals 12 residues. J was trimmed by 4 bases and V by 5 bases; bases with no gene match: 2. The CDR3 sequence: CASSRQGYEQYF. The DNA of the CDR3 is TGTGCCAGCAGTCGACAGGGTTACGAGCAGTACTTC.

V and J are TRBV11-2 and TRBJ1-1; TRBD1 is a possible D gene (6 bases). The length of the CDR3 is 15 residues. Germline loops: CDR1 SGHAT, CDR2 FQNNGV. Trimming left V 1 base short and J 6 bases short, with 15 bases between. CDR3 sequence (DNA): TGTGCCAGCAGCTTAGCGGCAGGGAGGGGGTCTGAAGCTTTCTTT. Translating it yields CASSLAAGRGSEAFF.

This chain connects TRBV19 to TRBJ1-1; 9 bases map to TRBD1. Germline V gene data show CDR1 as LNHDA and CDR2 as SQIVND (reference sequence). There are 13 residues in the CDR3. J was trimmed by 0 bases and V by 8 bases; bases with no gene match: 1. CDR3 DNA sequence: TGTGCCAGTGGGACAGGGTTGAACACTGAAGCTTTCTTT. Its translation is CASGTGLNTEAFF.

The CDR3 spells CATSRSLPTSYEQYF. In nucleotides, the CDR3 is TGTGCCACCAGCAGAAGTCTCCCCACTTCCTACGAGCAGTACTTC. The rearrangement uses TRBV15 and TRBJ2-7; D remains unclear. In germline, CDR1 is LNHNV, CDR2 YYDKDF (reference sequence). The CDR3 is made up of 15 amino acids. The V end lost 2 bases, the J end lost 1 base, and 12 bases lay between the germline ends.

This chain joins TRBV25-1 and TRBJ1-1; TRBD1 aligns across 7 bases. The CDR3 is made up of 13 amino acids. CDR1 and CDR2 (germline): MGHDK, SYGVNS. V was clipped by 1 base and J by 5 bases; unmatched bases: 1. The CDR3 spells CASSESGGTEAFF. CDR3 coding DNA: TGTGCCAGCAGTGAATCAGGGGGGACTGAAGCTTTCTTT.

The rearrangement uses TRBV15 and TRBJ1-4; the match to TRBD1 covers 9 bases. The trim removed 3 bases at V and 4 bases at J, leaving 6 bases unmatched. The CDR3 covers 16 residues. Germline loops: CDR1 LNHNV, CDR2 YYDKDF (reference sequence). CDR3 DNA: TGTGCCACCAGCAGGGGACCGGGACAGGGTAATGAAAAACTGTTTTTT. This translates into CATSRGPGQGNEKLFF.

V gene TRBV27 combines with J gene TRBJ1-4, with TRBD1 matching 7 bases. This CDR3 has 14 amino acids. Unmatched junction bases numbered 8, after V lost 6 bases and J lost 7 bases. The germline CDR1 and CDR2 sequences are MNHEY and SMNVEV (reference sequence). The CDR3: CASSRQGRSEKLFF. The CDR3 nucleotides read TGTGCCAGCAGCCGACAGGGTAGGAGTGAAAAACTGTTTTTT.

The J gene is TRBJ2-7, the V gene TRBV9, with D possibly matching TRBD1 (6 bases). CDR3 length: 17 amino acids. V shed 0 bases and J shed 0 bases, with 16 bases lying between them. The germline V gene encodes CDR1 SGDLS and CDR2 YYNGEE. CDR3 coding DNA: TGTGCCAGCAGCGTAGGTGGTGGGGGCCCGAGCTCCTACGAGCAGTACTTC. Translation gives CASSVGGGGPSSYEQYF.